The present T cell receptor (beta chain) was sequenced within a study of cytomegalovirus exposure and HLA in healthy donors (dated 2017 in TCRdb). In the study overall: According to an earlier analysis of 587 of the donors, about 180 million T cells yielded 117 million unique TCR beta sequences and about 280 Gb of sequence data. An early release that covered roughly 600 HLA-typed donors contained approximately 300 gigabases of sequencing data and tens of millions of unique TCR sequences. Of the approximately 400 genotyped donors, approximately 83% fell in the genetic ancestry cluster associated with self-reported Caucasian donors. The study was designed to test whether signatures of past pathogen exposure could be identified by cataloging public T cell receptors. Using immunosequencing, the study profiled T cell repertoires from around 680 subjects and related those repertoires to cytomegalovirus serostatus. Besides the first cohort of hundreds of subjects, a separate validation cohort made up of over 100 different subjects was used. To predict cytomegalovirus infection status, the study brought together high-throughput TCR immunosequencing, statistical association of individual TCRs with disease status, and machine learning. To study patterns of TCR occurrence, a later analysis re-analyzed previously published TCR beta repertoires from several hundred donors and added high-resolution HLA genotyping. Rather than drawing on any new phenotypic data, the later analysis identified candidate immune exposures from TCR beta sequences and the way those sequences occurred across donors. In an earlier analysis of 550 to 700 of the donors, high-throughput TCR beta sequencing was used to judge whether each TCR beta V gene segment behaved as functional or pseudogenic. Donor age, sex, ethnicity and CMV serostatus were compiled alongside the repertoire data. Genome-wide SNP genotypes for about 55% of the roughly 670 donors were used in a later genetic analysis, which treated that subset as a discovery cohort. All discovery cohort repertoires had been generated using a single sequencing platform. Both class I and class II loci were covered by HLA typing, at four-digit resolution. Typing coverage differed by locus: A, B, C, DRB1 and DQB1 were typed in about 620-640 donors, DQA1 in around 500, DPA1 in around 580, and DPB1 in roughly 450. Roughly 5 DR-DQ haplotypes were handled as single units for association and clustering because linkage in the cohort was strong. Across some 400 genotyped donors of the cohort, an average of approximately 240,000 unique TCR beta nucleotide sequences per donor were sequenced, and roughly a sixth of those sequences were non-productive. General study outcomes and caveats: A later analysis found that HLA-associated TCR beta chains were more clonally expanded and had lower generation probabilities than equally common non-associated chains. Most TCR sequences were observed very rarely across donors, whereas some public TCRs were present in many individuals. Three of the identified cytomegalovirus-associated TCR beta chains were confirmed in vitro to be specific for cytomegalovirus antigens. In a later analysis, most CMV-associated TCR beta chains were found to appear HLA-restricted, with HLA associations seemingly driven largely by CMV exposure. A total of 164 TCR beta chains were listed by the study as associated with cytomegalovirus. In a later genetic analysis, fewer N-insertions in productive TCRs were reported among donors in an Asian-associated ancestry cluster than the roughly 700-donor mean. The authors suggested that the approach could potentially be generalized to other disease states and immunological phenotypes. When HLA alleles, especially DR and DQ, strongly co-occurred, TCR associations were difficult to assign to individual alleles. According to a later analysis, parvovirus B19, influenza, CMV and Epstein-Barr virus appeared linked to several top co-occurrence clusters. A further reported finding was that TCR beta sequences accurately predicted the HLA-A and HLA-B alleles for most subjects in the first cohort. In this cohort, only TCR beta chains were sequenced, and detectable features were limited by the absence of alpha or paired-chain data. Specific HLA alleles were associated with roughly 16,000 TCR beta sequences at a false discovery rate of 0.05 in a later analysis. Because some donors lacked HLA typing at each locus, the association tests relied only on the typed subset. Correlated functional status among segregating V segments might reflect linkage disequilibrium, but an unknown experimental factor could not be ruled out. The presence/absence analyses assumed that sequencing depth was roughly uniform across donors, and that assumption may not be true. The classifier was reported to diagnose cytomegalovirus status with high specificity and sensitivity in both the original cohort and the validation cohort. A cluster of highly shared sequence variants was judged likely to be a technical artifact of the sequencing pipeline. Because counts were too low, seventeen rarely observed V segments, including chromosome 9 orphons, were excluded from the earlier analysis of several hundred of the donors. Immune exposure information for the cohort was limited to CMV serostatus. In a later analysis, TCR association rates were found to vary across HLA loci, with the most associated TCRs seen for DRB1 alleles and the fewest for HLA-C alleles. In an earlier analysis of under 600 of the donors, most TCR beta V segments were observed in productive rearrangements about 87% or about 30% of the time, broadly matching IMGT annotations. A later genetic analysis associated a missense DCLRE1C variant with V-gene and J-gene trimming of TCR beta chains, and an independent cohort replicated the association.

The library was generated by the immunoSEQ multiplex PCR assay. For the multiplex PCR, a mixture combining 60 forward primers for TCR Vbeta segments and 13 reverse primers for TCR Jbeta segments was used. The CDR3 region of rearranged TCR beta genes was amplified from genomic DNA by a multiplex PCR assay. The amplified TCR beta libraries were sequenced on the Illumina HiSeq System as 87-base-pair reads. Per the original workflow: A later analysis counted 65 million to 90 million unique TCR beta chains across the 550 to 750 repertoires, and roughly 11 million of these chains were shared by at least two donors. A nearest-neighbor algorithm error-corrected the raw reads and collapsed the reads into unique sequences, merging closely related sequences to remove PCR and sequencing errors. CDR3 sequences were aligned to IMGT reference sequences to assign V, D and J gene segments. For a sequence to be retained, a match of at least six nucleotides was required to both a V gene segment and a J gene segment. A rearrangement counted as productive if the CDR3 had no stop codons and remained in frame with V and J, and every other rearrangement counted as non-productive. CDR3 was defined by IMGT convention, running from the second conserved V-encoded cysteine to the conserved J-encoded phenylalanine. The earlier analysis of some 600 of the donors excluded sequences that lacked an unambiguous match to a single V gene segment. An earlier analysis of roughly 590 of the donors called V segments functional above 56.7% productive rearrangements and segregating when the between-donor standard deviation exceeded 5%. A statistical classification framework was built for diagnosing cytomegalovirus status from the catalog of TCR beta chain sequences. V and J gene assignment, in a later analysis, came from comparing TCR nucleotide sequences with IMGT/GENE-DB human TR gene sequences. A later analysis assigned CDR3 sequences and most-parsimonious VDJ recombination scenarios with the TCRdist pipeline. In a later analysis, each TCR beta chain was defined by its CDR3 amino acid sequence together with its V-gene family, and reads lacking a unique V-gene family were excluded. To address suspected cross-contamination and a sequencing artifact, a later analysis removed several hundred highly shared, low-generation-probability nucleotide sequences. A later analysis calculated a clonal expansion index for each public chain from normalized within-repertoire ranks of inferred template counts. A later analysis computed generation probabilities with a VDJ recombination model fitted to out-of-frame rearrangements, and checked the results against IGoR. Hypergeometric tests were used in a later analysis to score TCR-TCR, TCR-HLA and TCR-CMV co-occurrence, with a repertoire-size bias correction applied to the TCR pairs. False discovery rates were estimated in a later analysis by permuting HLA or CMV assignments 20 times. In a later analysis, co-occurring TCRs were grouped using DBSCAN, with TCRdist sequence similarity added in when clustering inside HLA-allele-positive subsets. Repertoires with fewer than 30,000 or more than 120,000 public chains, plus five repertoires with anomalous nucleotide sharing, were excluded from co-occurrence clustering. This immuneACCESS table, as held by TCRdb, lists in-frame sequences with V and J called but not all clones. Of the missing ones, under half trace to an unresolved V gene in checked studies; the others have no known cause. D and trimming were read from the DNA, whereas the V and J calls and clone size are those reported in that table. In all, the sample holds about 140,000 clones, and more than 70% of those were seen once. The ten largest clones add up to around 3.2% of the sample.

The cohort was made up of 500 to 850 healthy bone marrow donors. At the time of sampling, all cohort members were nominally healthy, though unrecorded immune exposures were likely present. The donor tested CMV seronegative and was one of the 352 seronegative cohort members. A peripheral blood sample was collected from each donor, and TCR beta sequencing was performed on peripheral blood mononuclear cells. The Qiagen DNeasy Blood Extraction Kit was used to extract genomic DNA from the blood cell samples. A single count supports this clone. Its antigen is unknown. The CDR3 does not close with the conserved phenylalanine or tryptophan, likely indicating a read error. The clonotype was recovered from a man aged 35 to 55 in good health and CMV-seronegative. The specimen sequenced was PBMCs.

The nucleotide sequence is given as TGTGCCAGCAGTCGGGGAGACACTGAAGCTTTCCTT. Protein translation: CASSRGDTEAFL. Here the chain combines TRBV9 and TRBJ1-1; a confident D gene designation cannot be given. Between the V and J ends, shortened by 5 bases and 3 bases respectively, the junction contains 8 bases. CDR1 is given as SGDLS and CDR2 as YYNGEE, both from the germline V gene. Termini included, the CDR3 measures 12 amino acids. The DNA shown is the 36-base CDR3, in frame from base 1.